The clone carrying this T cell receptor (beta chain) has a handful of counts. The antigen is not known. The isolated RNA, all of it, was reverse transcribed, so expressed TCRB transcripts were what got sequenced. Sequencing was performed with immunoSEQ multiplex PCR; in TCRdb, only in-frame clones are kept and a portion is missing. The data contain hundreds of thousands of clones, about an eighth of them singletons. The data belong to a study of beta chain features in type 1 diabetes. General study results and limits: High-TCR-expressing cells could be over-represented by cDNA sequencing. Moderate yet significant TCRB CDR3 shortening was seen in Type 1 diabetes patients in all four CD4+ subsets. Whether TCRB rearrangement is influenced by HLA type went unresolved here.

On average, the one heparinised blood draw given by each donor was roughly 100 mL. CD45RO/CCR7/CD25/CD127/CD95/CD27 separated CD4+ naive, central memory, regulatory and stem cell-like memory cells by sorting. The TCR originated in a man in his late teens or twenties with type 1 diabetes. Sequenced: naive CD4+ T cells from blood.

CDR3: CASSGVRGSSYNEQFF. CDR3 nucleotide sequence: TGTGCCAGCAGCGGTGTGCGGGGGTCCTCCTACAATGAGCAGTTCTTC. The rearrangement joins TRBV14 to TRBJ2-1; 7 bases are a match to TRBD2. Germline CDR1 reads SGHDN; CDR2 reads FVKESK. V trimming: 5 bases; J trimming: 0 bases; junction bases outside the gene matches: 7. This CDR3 region has 16 residues. Using reference TRBV14 and TRBJ2-1 for the parts outside the CDR3, the full variable domain is EAGVTQFPSHSVIEKGQTVTLRCDPISGHDNLYWYRRVMGKEIKFLLHFVKESKQDESGMPNNRFLAERTGGTYSTLKVQPAELEDSGVYFCASSGVRGSSYNEQFFGPGTRLTVL.